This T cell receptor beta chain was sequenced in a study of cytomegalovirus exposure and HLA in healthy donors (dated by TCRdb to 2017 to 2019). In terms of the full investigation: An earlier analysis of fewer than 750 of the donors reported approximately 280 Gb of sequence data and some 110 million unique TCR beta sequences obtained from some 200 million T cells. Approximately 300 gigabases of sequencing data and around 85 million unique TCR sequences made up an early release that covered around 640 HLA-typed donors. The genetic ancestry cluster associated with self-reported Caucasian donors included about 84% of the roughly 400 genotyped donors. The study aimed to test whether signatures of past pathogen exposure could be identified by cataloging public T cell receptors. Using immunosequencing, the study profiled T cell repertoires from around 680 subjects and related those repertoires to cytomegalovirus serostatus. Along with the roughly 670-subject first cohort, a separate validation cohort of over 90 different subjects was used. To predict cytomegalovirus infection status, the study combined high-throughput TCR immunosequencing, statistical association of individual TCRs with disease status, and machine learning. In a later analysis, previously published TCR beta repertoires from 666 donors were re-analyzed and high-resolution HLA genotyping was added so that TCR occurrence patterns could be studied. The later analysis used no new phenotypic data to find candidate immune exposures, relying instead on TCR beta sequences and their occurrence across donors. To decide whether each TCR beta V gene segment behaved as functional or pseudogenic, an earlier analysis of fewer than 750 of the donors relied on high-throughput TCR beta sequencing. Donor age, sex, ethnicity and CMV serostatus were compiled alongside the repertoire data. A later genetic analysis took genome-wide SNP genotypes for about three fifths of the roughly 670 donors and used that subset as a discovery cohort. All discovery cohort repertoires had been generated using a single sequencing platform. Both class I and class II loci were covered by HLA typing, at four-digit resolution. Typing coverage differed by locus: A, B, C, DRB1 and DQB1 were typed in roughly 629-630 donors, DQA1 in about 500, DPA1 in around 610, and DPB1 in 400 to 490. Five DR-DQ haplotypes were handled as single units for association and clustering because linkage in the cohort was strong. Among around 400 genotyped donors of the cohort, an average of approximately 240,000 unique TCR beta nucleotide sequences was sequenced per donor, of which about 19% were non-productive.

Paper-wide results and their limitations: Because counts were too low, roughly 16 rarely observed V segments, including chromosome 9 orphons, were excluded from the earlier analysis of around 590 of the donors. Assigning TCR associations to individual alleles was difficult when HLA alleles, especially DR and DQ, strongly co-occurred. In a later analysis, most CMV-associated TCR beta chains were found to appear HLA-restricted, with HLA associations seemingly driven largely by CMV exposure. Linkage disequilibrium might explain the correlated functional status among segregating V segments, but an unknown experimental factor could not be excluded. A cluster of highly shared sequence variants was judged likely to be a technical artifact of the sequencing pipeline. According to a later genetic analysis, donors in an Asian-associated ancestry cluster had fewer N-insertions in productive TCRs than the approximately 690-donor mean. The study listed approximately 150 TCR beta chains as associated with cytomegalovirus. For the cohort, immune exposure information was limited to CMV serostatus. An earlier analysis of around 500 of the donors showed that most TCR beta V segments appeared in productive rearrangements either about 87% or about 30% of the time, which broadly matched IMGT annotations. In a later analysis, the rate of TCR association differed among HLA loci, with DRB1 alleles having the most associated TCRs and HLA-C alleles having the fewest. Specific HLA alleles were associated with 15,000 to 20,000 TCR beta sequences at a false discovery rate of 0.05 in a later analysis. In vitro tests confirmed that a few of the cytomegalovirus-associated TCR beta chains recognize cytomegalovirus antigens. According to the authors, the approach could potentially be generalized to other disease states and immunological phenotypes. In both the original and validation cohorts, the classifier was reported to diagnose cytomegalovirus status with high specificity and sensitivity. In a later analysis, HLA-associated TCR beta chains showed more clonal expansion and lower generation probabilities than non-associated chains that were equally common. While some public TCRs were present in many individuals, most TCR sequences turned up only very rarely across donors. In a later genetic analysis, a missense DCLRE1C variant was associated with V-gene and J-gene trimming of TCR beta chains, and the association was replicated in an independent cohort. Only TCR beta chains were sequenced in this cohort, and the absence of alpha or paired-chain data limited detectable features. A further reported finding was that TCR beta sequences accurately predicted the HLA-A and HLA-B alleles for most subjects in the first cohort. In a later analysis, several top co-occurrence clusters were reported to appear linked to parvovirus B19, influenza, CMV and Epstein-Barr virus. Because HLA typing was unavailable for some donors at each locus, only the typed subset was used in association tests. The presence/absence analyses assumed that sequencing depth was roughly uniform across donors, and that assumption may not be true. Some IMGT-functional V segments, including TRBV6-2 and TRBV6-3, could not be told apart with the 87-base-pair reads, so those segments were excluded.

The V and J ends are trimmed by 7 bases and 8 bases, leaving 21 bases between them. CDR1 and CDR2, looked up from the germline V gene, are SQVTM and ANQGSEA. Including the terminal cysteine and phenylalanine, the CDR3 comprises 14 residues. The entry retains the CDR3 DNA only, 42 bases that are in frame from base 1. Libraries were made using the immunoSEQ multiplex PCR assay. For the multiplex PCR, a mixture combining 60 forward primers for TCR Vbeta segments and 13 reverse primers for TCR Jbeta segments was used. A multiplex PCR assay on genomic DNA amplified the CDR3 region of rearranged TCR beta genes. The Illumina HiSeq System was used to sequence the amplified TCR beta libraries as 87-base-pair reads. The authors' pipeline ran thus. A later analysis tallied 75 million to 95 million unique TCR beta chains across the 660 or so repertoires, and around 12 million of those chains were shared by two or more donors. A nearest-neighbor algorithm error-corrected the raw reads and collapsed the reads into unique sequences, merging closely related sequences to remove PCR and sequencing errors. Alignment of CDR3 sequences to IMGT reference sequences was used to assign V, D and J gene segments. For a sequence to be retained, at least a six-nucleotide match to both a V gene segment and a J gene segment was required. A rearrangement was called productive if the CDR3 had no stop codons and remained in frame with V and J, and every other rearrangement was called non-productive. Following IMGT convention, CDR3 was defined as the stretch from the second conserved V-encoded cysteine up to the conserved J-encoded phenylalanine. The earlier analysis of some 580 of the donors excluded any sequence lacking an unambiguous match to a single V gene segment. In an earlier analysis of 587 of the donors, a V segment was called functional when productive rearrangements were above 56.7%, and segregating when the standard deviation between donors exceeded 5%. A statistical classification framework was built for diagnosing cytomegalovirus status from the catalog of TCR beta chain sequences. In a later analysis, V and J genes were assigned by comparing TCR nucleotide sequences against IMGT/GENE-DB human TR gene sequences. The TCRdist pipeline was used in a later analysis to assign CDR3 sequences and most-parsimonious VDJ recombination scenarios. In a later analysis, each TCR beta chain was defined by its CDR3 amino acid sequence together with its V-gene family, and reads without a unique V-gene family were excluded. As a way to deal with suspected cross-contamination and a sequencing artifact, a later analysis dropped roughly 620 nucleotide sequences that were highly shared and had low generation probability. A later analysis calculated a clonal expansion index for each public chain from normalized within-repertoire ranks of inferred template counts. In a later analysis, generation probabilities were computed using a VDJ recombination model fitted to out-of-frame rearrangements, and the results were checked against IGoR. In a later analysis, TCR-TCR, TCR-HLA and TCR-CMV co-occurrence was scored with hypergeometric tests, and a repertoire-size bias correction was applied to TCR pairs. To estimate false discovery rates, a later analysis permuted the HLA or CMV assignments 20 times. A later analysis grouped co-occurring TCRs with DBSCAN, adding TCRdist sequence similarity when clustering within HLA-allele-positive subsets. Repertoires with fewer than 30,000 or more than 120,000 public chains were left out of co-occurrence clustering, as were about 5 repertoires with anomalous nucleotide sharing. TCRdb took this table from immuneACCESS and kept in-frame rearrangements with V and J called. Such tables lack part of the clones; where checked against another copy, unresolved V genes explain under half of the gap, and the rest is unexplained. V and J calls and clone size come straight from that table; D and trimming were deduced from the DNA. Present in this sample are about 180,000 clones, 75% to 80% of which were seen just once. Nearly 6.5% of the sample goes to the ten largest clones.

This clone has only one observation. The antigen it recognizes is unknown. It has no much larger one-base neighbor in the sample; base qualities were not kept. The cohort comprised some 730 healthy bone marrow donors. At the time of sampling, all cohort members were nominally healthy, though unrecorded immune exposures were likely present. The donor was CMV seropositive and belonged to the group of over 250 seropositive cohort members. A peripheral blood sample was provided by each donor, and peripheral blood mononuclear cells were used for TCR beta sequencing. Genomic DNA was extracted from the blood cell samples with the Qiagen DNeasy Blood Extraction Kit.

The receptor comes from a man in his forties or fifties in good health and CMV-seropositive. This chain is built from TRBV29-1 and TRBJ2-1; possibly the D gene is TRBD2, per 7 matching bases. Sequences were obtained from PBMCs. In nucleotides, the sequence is TGCAGCGGGGGGGGCAGGGACCAAGGGGATGAGCAGTTCTTC. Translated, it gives CSGGGRDQGDEQFF.